This T cell receptor (beta chain) is from a study of HIV-infected patients and healthy controls. Study-level results: Compared with untreated HIV+ repertoires, healthy controls showed roughly threefold more distinct CDR3s and higher Shannon diversity.

The CDR3 is 15 amino acids. Germline loops: CDR1 LNHNV, CDR2 YYDKDF (reference sequence). V was cut by 0 bases and J by 2 bases, with 5 bases left in between. The repertoire came from unfractionated whole blood and reflected all unsorted peripheral T cells. This clonotype was observed many times. Antigen: not known. Alpha and beta constant-region primers primed reverse transcription of approximately 500 ng RNA. Using multiplexing indices, alpha and beta chain libraries were generated apart by chain-specific third strand synthesis. One primer pair amplified all rearrangements per chain; each cDNA got molecular barcodes. A 5' RACE adapter with a random hexamer and the SP2 primer site was joined to cDNA. TCRdb used MiXCR to reprocess the 5' RACE reads, holding one entry per CDR3 protein. The sample lists some 9,300 distinct CDR3 sequences, roughly a tenth occurring once.

The sample here was blood, taken before antiretroviral therapy. The clonotype comes from an adult with HIV infection. The genes are TRBV15 and TRBJ2-6, with D unresolved. CDR3 sequence (DNA): TGTGCCACCAGCAGAGAACAAACTGGGGCCAACGTCCTGACTTTC. Protein: CATSREQTGANVLTF.